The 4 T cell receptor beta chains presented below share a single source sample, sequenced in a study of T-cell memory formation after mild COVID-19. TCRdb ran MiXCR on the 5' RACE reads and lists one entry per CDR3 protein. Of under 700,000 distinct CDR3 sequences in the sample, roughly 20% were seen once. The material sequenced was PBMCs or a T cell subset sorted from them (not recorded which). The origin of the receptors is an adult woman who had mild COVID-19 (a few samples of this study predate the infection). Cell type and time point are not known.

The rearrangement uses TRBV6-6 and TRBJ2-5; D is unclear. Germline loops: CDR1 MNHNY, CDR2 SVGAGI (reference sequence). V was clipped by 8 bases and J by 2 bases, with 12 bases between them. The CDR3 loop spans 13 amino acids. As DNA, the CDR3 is TGTGCCAGCCAACTGGGCGGACAAGAGACCCAGTACTTC. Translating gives CASQLGGQETQYF.

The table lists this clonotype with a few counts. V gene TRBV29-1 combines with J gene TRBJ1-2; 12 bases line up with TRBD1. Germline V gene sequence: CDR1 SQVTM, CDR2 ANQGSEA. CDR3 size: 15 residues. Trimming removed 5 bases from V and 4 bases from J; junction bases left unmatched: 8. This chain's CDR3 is CSVPGQGAEGYGYTF. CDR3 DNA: TGCAGCGTTCCGGGACAGGGGGCCGAGGGCTATGGCTACACCTTC.

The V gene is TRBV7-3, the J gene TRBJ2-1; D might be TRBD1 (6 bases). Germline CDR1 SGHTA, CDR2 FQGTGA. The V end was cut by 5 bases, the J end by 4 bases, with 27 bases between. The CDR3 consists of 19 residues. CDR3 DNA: TGTGCCAGCAGCCCCCACCAGGGGAGCAGGGTAGAGTCTTACAATGAGCAGTTCTTC. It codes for CASSPHQGSRVESYNEQFF.

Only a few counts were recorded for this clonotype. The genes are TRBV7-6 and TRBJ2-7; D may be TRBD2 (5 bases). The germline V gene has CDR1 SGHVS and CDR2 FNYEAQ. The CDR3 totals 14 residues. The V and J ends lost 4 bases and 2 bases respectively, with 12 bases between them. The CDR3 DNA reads TGTGCCAGCAGCTCCTTCGCGGGCGCCTACGAGCAGTACTTC. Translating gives CASSSFAGAYEQYF.